This paragraph reports one TCR beta chain. Antigen: not known. The junction shows a germline mismatch at one end, possibly a read error. The template was RNA from unsorted bulk tissue. The library came from three nested PCR rounds adapted from ARM-PCR protocols. TCRdb re-derived calls from the multiplex PCR reads in MiXCR, one entry per CDR3 protein. This sample carries some 100,000 distinct CDR3 sequences, around 75% of them seen once, and the ten largest clones take about 40%. This entry is derived from a study of tumor and adjacent non-tumor tissue in lung cancer. Study-wide background: The patients, around 9 men and roughly 5 women, were roughly 30 to 80 with stage I to III disease. The study's findings and limits: Higher tumor TCR diversity was associated with shorter survival. Tumor tissue had significantly higher TCR diversity than normal lung. Normal lung showed higher cumulative top 100 clone frequency than tumor.

The sample comprised lung tumor tissue. This receptor was obtained from a woman aged 60 to 75 with non-small cell lung cancer.

DNA of the CDR3: TGTGTCAGCAGTGAATCAATAGGCTCGAATAGGATATATTTT. Encoded protein: CVSSESIGSNRIYF. The rearrangement uses TRBV10-1 and TRBJ2-3; D gene uncertain. Germline V gene sequence: CDR1 WNHNN, CDR2 SYGVQD (reference sequence). The CDR3 is 14 residues long.